This entry describes one T cell receptor beta chain. Its antigen is not known. While the first cohort had fewer than 850 subjects, the donors belonged to the separate validation cohort of over a hundred subjects. The length of the CDR3 is 13 residues. CDR1 and CDR2 from the germline V gene are SQVTM and ANQGSEA. The V and J ends lost 8 bases and 5 bases, in that order; junction bases with no gene match: 8. The data are from a study of cytomegalovirus exposure and HLA in healthy donors. Study overall: The 130 or so validation repertoires, a later analysis reported, used the same platform as the approximately 700 first-cohort repertoires. Overall study findings and caveats: Later, an analysis found that TCR clusters from the first cohort tended to co-occur in the roughly 120 validation repertoires. Reportedly, diagnosis of cytomegalovirus status by the classifier showed high specificity and sensitivity.

TCRdb keeps only in-frame clones here, not all; method: immunoSEQ multiplex PCR. The sample shows under 300,000 clones, 90% of them seen only once. The sample consisted of PBMCs. The clonotype comes from a young woman in good health and CMV-seronegative. V gene TRBV29-1 combines with J gene TRBJ2-5, with 10 positions matching TRBD2. The CDR3 DNA reads as TGCAGCATTTCTAGCGGGGGTTGGGAGACCCAGTACTTC. As protein: CSISSGGWETQYF. Full variable domain (missing parts from reference TRBV29-1 and TRBJ2-5): SAVISQKPSRDICQRGTSLTIQCQVDSQVTMMFWYRQQPGQSLTLIATANQGSEATYESGFVIDKFPISRPNLTFSTLTVSNMSPEDSSIYLCSISSGGWETQYFGPGTRLLVL.